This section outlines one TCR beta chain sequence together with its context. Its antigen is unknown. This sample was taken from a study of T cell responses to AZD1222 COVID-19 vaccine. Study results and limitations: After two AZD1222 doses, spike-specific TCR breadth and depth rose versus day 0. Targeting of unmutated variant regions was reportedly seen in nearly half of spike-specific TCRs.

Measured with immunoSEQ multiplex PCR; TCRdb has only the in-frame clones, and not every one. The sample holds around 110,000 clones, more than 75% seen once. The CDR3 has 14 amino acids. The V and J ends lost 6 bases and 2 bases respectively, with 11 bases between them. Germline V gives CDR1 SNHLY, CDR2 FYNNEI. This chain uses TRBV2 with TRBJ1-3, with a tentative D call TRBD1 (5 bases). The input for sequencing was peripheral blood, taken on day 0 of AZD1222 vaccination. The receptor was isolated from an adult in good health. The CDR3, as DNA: TGTGCCAGCAGGTTAGGGGATCCTGGAAACACCATATATTTT. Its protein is CASRLGDPGNTIYF.